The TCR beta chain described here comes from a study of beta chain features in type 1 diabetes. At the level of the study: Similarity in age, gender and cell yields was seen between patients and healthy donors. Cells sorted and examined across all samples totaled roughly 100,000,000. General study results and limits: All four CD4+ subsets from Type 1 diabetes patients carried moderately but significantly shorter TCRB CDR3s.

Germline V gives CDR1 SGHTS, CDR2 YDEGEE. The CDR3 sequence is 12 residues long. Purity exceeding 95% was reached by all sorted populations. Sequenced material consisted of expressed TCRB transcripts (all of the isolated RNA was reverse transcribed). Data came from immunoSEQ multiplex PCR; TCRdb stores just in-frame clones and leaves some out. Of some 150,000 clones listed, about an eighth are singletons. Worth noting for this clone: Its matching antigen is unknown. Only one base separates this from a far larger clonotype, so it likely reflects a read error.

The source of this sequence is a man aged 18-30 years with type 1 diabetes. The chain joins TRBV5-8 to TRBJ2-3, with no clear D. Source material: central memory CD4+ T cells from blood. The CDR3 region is CSSSTSTDTQYF. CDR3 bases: TGTTCCAGCAGCACTAGCACAGATACGCAGTATTTT.